The 24 T cell receptor beta chains given below trace back to one sample, sequenced in a study of T cell responses to AZD1222 COVID-19 vaccine. Method: immunoSEQ multiplex PCR; TCRdb's copy keeps in-frame clones and lacks some. The sample shows about 180,000 clones, approximately 86% of them seen only once. The starting material was peripheral blood, obtained 28 days after the second AZD1222 dose. The receptors shown here come from an adult who received the AZD1222 COVID-19 vaccine.

The V gene is TRBV30, the J gene TRBJ1-3; D gene unclear. CDR3 size: 13 residues. CDR1 GTSNPN and CDR2 SVGIG come from the germline V gene (reference sequence). The ends were cut back, 4 bases at V and 7 bases at J, with 14 bases in the middle. The CDR3 loop is CAWTSGLGNTIYF. The CDR3, as DNA: TGTGCCTGGACCTCAGGTCTTGGGAACACCATATATTTT.

The chain is built from TRBV7-2 and TRBJ2-7; D not certain. Trimming took 1 base from V and 0 from J, leaving 13 bases between them. Germline assignment: CDR1 SGHTA and CDR2 FQGNSA. The CDR3 has 16 residues. The CDR3 region is CASSLESLANSYEQYF. The CDR3, as DNA: TGTGCCAGCAGCTTAGAGTCTCTGGCAAACTCCTACGAGCAGTACTTC.

The J gene is TRBJ2-2, the V gene TRBV6-5; tentatively, D is TRBD1 (6 bases). Germline V gives CDR1 MNHEY, CDR2 SVGAGI. Trimming left V 7 bases short and J 0 bases short, with 12 bases between. The CDR3 covers 15 residues. The CDR3 DNA follows: TGTGCCAGCAAACAGGACAGACCGAACACCGGGGAGCTGTTTTTT. This sequence encodes CASKQDRPNTGELFF.

CDR3 in amino acids: CASSLEWQGYTF. The CDR3 coding sequence is TGTGCCAGCAGCTTAGAATGGCAGGGGTACACCTTC. The J gene is TRBJ1-2, the V gene TRBV7-2; weak D call: TRBD1 (6 bases). The CDR3 sequence is 12 residues long. Germline V CDR1 and CDR2: SGHTA, FQGNSA. Trimming shortened V by 1 base and J by 11 bases, and 11 bases separated the two germline ends. The variable domain in full, with the rest retrieved from reference TRBV7-2 and TRBJ1-2, is GAGVSQSPSNKVTEKGKDVELRCDPISGHTALYWYRQSLGQGLEFLIYFQGNSAPDKSGLPSDRFSAERTGGSVSTLTIQRTQQEDSAVYLCASSLEWQGYTFGSGTRLTVV.

This chain uses TRBV5-4 with TRBJ1-6; TRBD1 is a possible D gene (5 bases). The ends were cut back, 3 bases at V and 9 bases at J, with 10 bases in the middle. Germline loops: CDR1 SGHNT, CDR2 YYREEE (reference sequence). The CDR3 sequence is 13 residues long. The CDR3 coding sequence is TGTGCCAGCAGCTATACAGGATCTTCACCCCTCCACTTT. Amino acids: CASSYTGSSPLHF.

This chain's CDR3 is CASSFTGSYEQYF. CDR3 DNA sequence: TGCGCCAGCAGCTTTACAGGGAGCTACGAGCAGTACTTC. J is TRBJ2-7 and V is TRBV5-1; a weak D match, TRBD1 (6 bases). Germline CDR1 and CDR2: SGHRS and YFSETQ. The CDR3 runs to 13 residues. The ends were cut back, 2 bases at V and 3 bases at J, with 9 bases in the middle. Full variable domain (outside the CDR3, taken from reference TRBV5-1 and TRBJ2-7): KAGVTQTPRYLIKTRGQQVTLSCSPISGHRSVSWYQQTPGQGLQFLFEYFSETQRNKGNFPGRFSGRQFSNSRSEMNVSTLELGDSALYLCASSFTGSYEQYFGPGTRLTVT.

The chain couples TRBV7-2 to TRBJ2-7; 9 nucleotides align to TRBD1. With 5 bases clipped from V and 7 bases from J, the junction kept 6 bases outside the gene matches. Germline assignment: CDR1 SGHTA and CDR2 FQGNSA. CDR3 length equals 13 residues. The CDR3 region has the DNA TGTGCCAGCAGCAGGGACAGGGTGGAGGAGCAGTACTTC. This gives the protein CASSRDRVEEQYF.

The chain combines TRBV5-1 with TRBJ2-7; 10 bases map to TRBD2. The CDR3 spans 16 residues. Trimming cost V 0 bases and J 3 bases; bases outside gene matches: 6. Germline CDR1 reads SGHRS; CDR2 reads YFSETQ. CDR3 residues: CASSLEYSGGIYEQYF. The CDR3 coding sequence is TGCGCCAGCAGCTTGGAGTATAGCGGGGGGATCTACGAGCAGTACTTC.

This clone was counted once. The CDR3 is CASSLESTPQETQYF. CDR3 coding DNA: TGTGCCAGCAGCTTAGAGAGCACCCCCCAAGAGACCCAGTACTTC. V usage is TRBV7-9 and J usage is TRBJ2-5, with D uncertain. CDR1 and CDR2 from the germline V gene are SEHNR and FQNEAQ (reference sequence). The CDR3 is 15 residues long. Between the trimmed V and J ends, which lost 1 base and 1 base, there was a span of 10 bases.

The chain carries TRBV30 and TRBJ1-5; a possible D gene is TRBD1 (6 bases). Germline CDR1 reads GTSNPN; CDR2 reads SVGIG (reference sequence). This CDR3 is 14 amino acids long. The germline V and J ends were trimmed by 3 bases and 3 bases, with 12 bases remaining between them. This CDR3 reads CAWSVDRTNQPQHF. CDR3 nucleotide sequence: TGTGCCTGGAGCGTAGACAGGACCAATCAGCCCCAGCATTTT.

The rearrangement joins TRBV6-5 to TRBJ2-1; no firm D call. The CDR3 has 15 residues. Trimming took off 10 bases at V and 0 bases at J, with 16 bases between the two ends. Germline V gene sequence: CDR1 MNHEY, CDR2 SVGAGI. Here the CDR3 reads CAIPRSQSSYNEQFF. The CDR3 region has the DNA TGTGCCATTCCGCGCAGCCAGAGCTCCTACAATGAGCAGTTCTTC.

The chain combines TRBV5-1 with TRBJ2-5; no definite D call. The germline V gene encodes CDR1 SGHRS and CDR2 YFSETQ. V shed 4 bases and J shed 2 bases, with 12 bases lying between them. The CDR3 is made up of 14 amino acids. The CDR3 bases are TGCGCCAGCAGCCGGTGGGCGGTACAAGAGACCCAGTACTTC. Its translation: CASSRWAVQETQYF.

This chain joins TRBV28 and TRBJ2-7; 8 bases fit TRBD1. Germline assignment: CDR1 MDHEN and CDR2 SYDVKM. The CDR3 has 14 residues. Unmatched junction bases numbered 3, after V lost 5 bases and J lost 0 bases. In nucleotides, the CDR3 is TGTGCCAGCAGTGGCGGACAGGGCTCCTACGAGCAGTACTTC. Protein sequence: CASSGGQGSYEQYF.

V gene TRBV4-2 combines with J gene TRBJ2-1, with TRBD2 matching 7 bases. The CDR3 is 16 amino acids. The germline V gene has CDR1 LGHNA and CDR2 YNFKEQ. After removal of 3 bases from V and 4 bases from J, the junction contained 9 bases not matched to a gene. DNA for the CDR3: TGTGCCAGCAGCCAGACAGCGAGCGGGGCGTACAATGAGCAGTTCTTC. Translation: CASSQTASGAYNEQFF.

The V and J genes are TRBV28 and TRBJ2-1; weak D call: TRBD2 (5 bases). The CDR3 sequence is 12 residues long. CDR1 is MDHEN, CDR2 SYDVKM, per germline. The V end was cut by 6 bases, the J end by 12 bases, with 15 bases between. The CDR3 sequence: CASSGGVWGQFF. The CDR3 DNA reads TGTGCCAGCAGCGGAGGAGTATGGGGGCAGTTCTTC.

The V call is TRBV6-5, the J call TRBJ2-1; a possible D gene is TRBD2 (7 bases). V lost 2 bases to trimming and J lost 7 bases, with 12 bases between them. Germline lookup yields CDR1 MNHEY and CDR2 SVGAGI. CDR3 length equals 14 residues. The CDR3 reads CASSYPGGRNEQFF. Here the CDR3 DNA reads TGTGCCAGCAGTTACCCGGGGGGCCGAAATGAGCAGTTCTTC.

The chain has TRBV9 and TRBJ2-1; weak D call: TRBD2 (6 bases). The CDR3 is 17 residues long. V lost 0 bases and J 0 bases, leaving 13 bases between the germline ends. Germline-derived CDR1 and CDR2 are SGDLS and YYNGEE. CDR3 sequence (DNA): TGTGCCAGCAGCGTAGATGATAGCGGCTTCTCCTACAATGAGCAGTTCTTC. Translation: CASSVDDSGFSYNEQFF.

V usage is TRBV7-2 and J usage is TRBJ1-4; D gene uncertain. The CDR3 runs 14 residues. V lost 1 base, J lost 3 bases, and 6 bases lay in between. Germline V gene data show CDR1 as SGHTA and CDR2 as FQGNSA. In DNA form, the CDR3 reads TGTGCCAGCAGCTTAGGGATGGCTAATGAAAAACTGTTTTTT. It translates to CASSLGMANEKLFF.

The chain recombines TRBV3-1 (or the pseudogene TRBV3-2) with TRBJ1-5; D unresolved. The CDR3 totals 13 residues. The V and J ends lost 4 bases and 5 bases respectively, with 9 bases between them. The germline gives CDR1 LGHDT, CDR2 YNNKEL (reference sequence). The CDR3 bases are TGTGCCAGCAGCCTCAGAAGAGATCAGCCCCAGCATTTT. It translates to CASSLRRDQPQHF.

This clone was seen only once. The chain employs TRBV7-8 and TRBJ2-1; 7 nucleotides match TRBD2. Trimming at V came to 6 bases and at J to 4 bases, leaving 3 bases not matched to a gene. CDR3 length equals 13 residues. CDR1 and CDR2 (germline): SGHVS, FQNEAQ. The CDR3 coding sequence is TGTGCCAGCAGGCTAGCGGCATACAATGAGCAGTTCTTC. The encoded protein is CASRLAAYNEQFF.

The chain couples TRBV15 to TRBJ1-1; no clear D. This CDR3 spans 15 amino acids. Germline CDR1 reads LNHNV; CDR2 reads YYDKDF (reference sequence). V lost 3 bases, J lost 4 bases, and 15 bases lay in between. The chain's CDR3 is CATSREGRGGTEAFF. The CDR3 nucleotides are TGTGCCACCAGCAGGGAAGGGCGGGGAGGCACTGAAGCTTTCTTT.

The rearrangement joins TRBV18 to TRBJ1-2, with D perhaps matching TRBD1 (5 bases). Deletions cut 3 bases from V and 1 base from J, with 15 bases between. The CDR3 consists of 16 residues. The germline V gene has CDR1 KGHSH and CDR2 LQKENI. The CDR3 nucleotides read TGTGCCAGCTCACCTGCAGCCGGGGGGGATAACTATGGCTACACCTTC. Amino acids: CASSPAAGGDNYGYTF. Together with reference TRBV18 and TRBJ1-2, the CDR3 gives the full variable domain: NAGVMQNPRHLVRRRGQEARLRCSPMKGHSHVYWYRQLPEEGLKFMVYLQKENIIDESGMPKERFSAEFPKEGPSILRIQQVVRGDSAAYFCASSPAAGGDNYGYTFGSGTRLTVV.

V gene TRBV7-9 combines with J gene TRBJ2-1; D gene ambiguous. Germline-derived CDR1 and CDR2 are SEHNR and FQNEAQ (reference sequence). This CDR3 is built from 13 residues. Trimming removed 2 bases at V and 7 bases at J, with 9 bases between. The CDR3 DNA is TGTGCCAGCAGCTTAAAAAACCGGAATGAGCAGTTCTTC. It translates to CASSLKNRNEQFF.

The chain couples TRBV7-2 to TRBJ1-3; the match to TRBD1 covers 7 bases. Germline-derived CDR1 and CDR2 are SGHTA and FQGNSA. With 4 bases clipped from V and 4 bases from J, the junction kept 7 bases outside the gene matches. The CDR3 runs to 15 residues. The CDR3 coding sequence is TGTGCCAGCAGCTCCATAGGGGGCGCGGGAAACACCATATATTTT. Amino acids: CASSSIGGAGNTIYF.